This note documents a single T cell receptor beta chain sequence. V was clipped by 0 bases and J by 2 bases, with 14 bases between them. This CDR3 is 16 amino acids long. The germline gives CDR1 MNHEY, CDR2 SVGAGI. Only in-frame clones appear in the TCRdb table, and some are missing; sequencing was by immunoSEQ multiplex PCR. The table shows some 300,000 clones, with roughly 90% occurring only once. The Seattle patients, enrolled during active infection, were followed longitudinally. These data originate in a study of blood T cell repertoires in COVID-19. Sequenced sample: peripheral blood. This chain uses TRBV6-5 with TRBJ2-7, with TRBD1 as a possible D gene (6 bases). The TCR originated in a middle-aged woman with COVID-19, enrolled during active disease. CDR3 sequence reads: CASSYSFGGRAYEQYF. The CDR3 bases are TGTGCCAGCAGTTACTCTTTTGGGGGCAGAGCCTACGAGCAGTACTTC.